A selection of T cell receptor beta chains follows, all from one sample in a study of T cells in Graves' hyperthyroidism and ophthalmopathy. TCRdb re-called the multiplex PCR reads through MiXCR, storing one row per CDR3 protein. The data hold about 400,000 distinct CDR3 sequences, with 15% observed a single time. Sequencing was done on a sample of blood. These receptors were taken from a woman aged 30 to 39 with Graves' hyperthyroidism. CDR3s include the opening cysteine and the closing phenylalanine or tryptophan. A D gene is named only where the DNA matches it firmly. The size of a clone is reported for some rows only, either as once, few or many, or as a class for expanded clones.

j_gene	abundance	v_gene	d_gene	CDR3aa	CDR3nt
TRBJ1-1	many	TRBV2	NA	CASRLQVEAFF	TGTGCCAGCAGATTACAGGTAGAAGCTTTCTTT
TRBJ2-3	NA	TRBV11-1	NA	CASSLSDDTDTQYF	TGTGCCAGCAGCCTCAGCGATGACACAGATACGCAGTATTTT
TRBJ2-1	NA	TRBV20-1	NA	CSARGLAGLNNEQFF	TGCAGTGCTAGAGGTTTGGCGGGTTTAAACAATGAGCAGTTCTTC
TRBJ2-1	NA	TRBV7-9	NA	CASRPDRSYEQFF	TGTGCCAGCAGACCGGACAGATCCTACGAGCAGTTCTTC
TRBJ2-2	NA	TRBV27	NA	CASTNWTDSIGELFF	TGTGCCAGCACCAATTGGACGGATTCTATAGGGGAGCTGTTTTTT
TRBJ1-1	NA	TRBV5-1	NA	CASSLAVGRMNTEAFF	TGCGCCAGCAGCTTGGCCGTCGGCAGAATGAACACTGAAGCTTTCTTT
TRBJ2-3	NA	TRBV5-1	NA	CASREGFPDTQYF	TGCGCCAGCAGAGAGGGTTTTCCAGATACGCAGTATTTT
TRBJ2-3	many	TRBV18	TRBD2	CASSPPKQLAGGADTQYF	TGTGCCAGCTCGCCTCCCAAGCAACTAGCGGGAGGTGCAGATACGCAGTATTTT
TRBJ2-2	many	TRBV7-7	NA	CASSPGPANTGELFF	TGTGCTAGCAGCCCGGGACCCGCGAACACCGGGGAGCTGTTTTTT
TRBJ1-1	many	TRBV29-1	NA	CSVGGVTLNTEAFF	TGCAGCGTTGGCGGGGTCACCCTGAACACTGAAGCTTTCTTT
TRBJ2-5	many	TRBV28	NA	CASSLYMDLETQYF	TGTGCCAGCAGTTTATATATGGATCTGGAGACCCAGTACTTC
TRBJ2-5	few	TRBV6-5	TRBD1	CASSYSPGDRLETQYF	TGTGCCAGCAGTTACTCGCCCGGGGACAGACTTGAGACCCAGTACTTC
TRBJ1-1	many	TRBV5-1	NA	CASSLGPGEAFF	TGCGCCAGCAGCTTGGGACCGGGTGAAGCTTTCTTT
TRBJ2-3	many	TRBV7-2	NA	CASSNSGRGTDTQYF	TGTGCCAGCAGTAACTCAGGGCGGGGCACAGATACGCAGTATTTT
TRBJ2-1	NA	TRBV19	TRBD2	CASSTPGTSGRDEQFF	TGTGCCAGTAGTACGCCCGGGACTAGCGGGAGAGATGAGCAGTTCTTC
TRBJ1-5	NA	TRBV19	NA	CASSSNRADGNQPQHF	TGTGCCAGTAGTTCGAACAGGGCAGACGGCAATCAGCCCCAGCATTTT
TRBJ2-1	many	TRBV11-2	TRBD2	CASSLRLAGGNGEQFF	TGTGCCAGCAGCTTAAGACTAGCGGGAGGGAATGGTGAGCAGTTCTTC
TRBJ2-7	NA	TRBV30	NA	CAWSVGSRNEQYF	TGTGCCTGGAGTGTCGGGAGTCGAAACGAGCAGTACTTC
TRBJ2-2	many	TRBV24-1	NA	CATTEGPTGELFF	TGTGCCACCACGGAGGGTCCCACCGGGGAGCTGTTTTTT
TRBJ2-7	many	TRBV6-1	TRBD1	CASSSVGTEYEQYF	TGTGCCAGCAGCTCTGTCGGGACAGAATACGAGCAGTACTTC
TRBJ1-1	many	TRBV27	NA	CASSLLGDFTEAFF	TGTGCCAGCAGCCTCTTAGGCGACTTCACTGAAGCTTTCTTT
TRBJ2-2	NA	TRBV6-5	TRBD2	CASSYRLAEANTGELFF	TGTGCCAGCAGTTACCGACTAGCGGAAGCGAACACCGGGGAGCTGTTTTTT
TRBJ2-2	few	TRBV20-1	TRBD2	CRAGPSNTGELFF	TGCAGAGCGGGACCATCGAACACCGGGGAGCTGTTTTTT
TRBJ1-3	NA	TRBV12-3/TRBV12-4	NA	CAMGGRASGNTIYF	TGTGCTATGGGGGGCCGCGCATCTGGAAACACCATATATTTT
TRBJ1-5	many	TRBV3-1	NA	CASSLVNQPQHF	TGTGCCAGCAGCCTCGTGAATCAGCCCCAGCATTTT
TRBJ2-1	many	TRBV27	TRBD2	CASSWNSGSIHNEQFF	TGTGCCAGCAGTTGGAATAGCGGGAGTATCCACAATGAGCAGTTCTTC
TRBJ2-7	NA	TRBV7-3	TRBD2	CASSPSGRAPHEQYF	TGTGCCAGCAGCCCTAGCGGGAGGGCCCCCCACGAGCAGTACTTC
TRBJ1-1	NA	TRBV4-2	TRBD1	CASSQSKGGERPEAFF	TGTGCCAGCAGCCAAAGTAAAGGGGGCGAAAGGCCTGAAGCTTTCTTT
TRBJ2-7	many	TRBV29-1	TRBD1	CSVEVPGTELLYEQYF	TGCAGCGTTGAGGTCCCCGGGACAGAACTCCTCTACGAGCAGTACTTC
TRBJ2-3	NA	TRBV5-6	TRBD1	CASSFGTVSTDTQYF	TGTGCCAGCAGCTTCGGGACAGTTAGCACAGATACGCAGTATTTT
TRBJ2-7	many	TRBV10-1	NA	CASSARVNRHEQYF	TGCGCCAGCAGTGCCCGGGTAAACCGCCACGAGCAGTACTTC
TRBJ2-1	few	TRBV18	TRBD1	CASSPPRGTGPKEGHNEQFF	TGTGCCAGCTCACCACCGAGGGGGACAGGCCCTAAAGAAGGACACAATGAGCAGTTCTTC
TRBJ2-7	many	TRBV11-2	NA	CASSHTLGEQYF	TGTGCCAGCAGCCATACCCTGGGGGAGCAGTACTTC
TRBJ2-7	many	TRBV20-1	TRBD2	CSARDGAGGIYEQYF	TGCAGTGCTAGAGACGGGGCGGGAGGGATATACGAGCAGTACTTC
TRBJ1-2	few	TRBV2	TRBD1	CASRLGQGNYGYTF	TGTGCCAGCAGGCTCGGACAGGGGAACTATGGCTACACCTTC
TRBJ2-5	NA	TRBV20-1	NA	CSARDLIVETQYF	TGCAGTGCTAGAGATCTCATCGTTGAGACCCAGTACTTC
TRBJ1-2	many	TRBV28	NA	CASRYLLNNYGYTF	TGTGCCAGCAGGTACCTTCTGAATAACTATGGCTACACCTTC
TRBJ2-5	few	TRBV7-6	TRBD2	CASSPLGRGDGETQYF	TGTGCCAGCAGCCCCCTCGGGCGGGGGGATGGAGAGACCCAGTACTTC
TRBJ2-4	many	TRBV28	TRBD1	CASSSGGRGNIQYF	TGTGCCAGCAGTTCAGGGGGCCGCGGAAACATTCAGTACTTC
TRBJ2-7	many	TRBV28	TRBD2	CASSVREGTYEQYF	TGTGCCAGCTCGGTGCGGGAGGGAACCTACGAGCAGTACTTC
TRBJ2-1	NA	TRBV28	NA	CASKFLAGLQLF	TGTGCCAGCAAGTTCCTAGCCGGACTGCAGCTCTTC
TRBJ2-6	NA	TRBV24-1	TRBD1	CATSGRQGTISGANVLTF	TGTGCCACCAGTGGCCGACAGGGTACCATCTCTGGGGCCAACGTCCTGACTTTC
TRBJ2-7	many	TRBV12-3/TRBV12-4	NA	CASTKGWAEQYF	TGTGCCAGCACCAAAGGGTGGGCCGAGCAGTACTTC